Listed here are 10 T cell receptor beta chains from one sample, sequenced in a study of blood T cells in healthy people across ages. A second about 6 to 12 cycle PCR used barcoded and J-beta primers. One entry per CDR3 protein, called by TCRdb with MiXCR from the 5' RACE reads. The sample carries some 690,000 distinct CDR3 sequences, about a fifth recorded once. Material: blood. The receptors derive from a man between 70 and 80 years old in good health.

This clonotype occurred many times. This sequence joins TRBV11-2 and TRBJ2-5; 9 nucleotides agree with TRBD1. This CDR3 region has 18 residues. The V and J ends lost 0 bases and 2 bases, in that order; junction bases with no gene match: 10. Germline CDR1 SGHAT, CDR2 FQNNGV. The CDR3 reads CASSLDRTGTGSQETQYF. The DNA of the CDR3 is TGTGCCAGCAGCTTAGACAGAACCGGGACAGGGTCTCAAGAGACCCAGTACTTC. The whole variable domain, remainder taken from reference TRBV11-2 and TRBJ2-5, is EAGVAQSPRYKIIEKRQSVAFWCNPISGHATLYWYQQILGQGPKLLIQFQNNGVVDDSQLPKDRFSAERLKGVDSTLKIQPAKLEDSAVYLCASSLDRTGTGSQETQYFGPGTRLLVL.

This clonotype showed up just once. A junction boundary mismatches the germline segment, possibly from a read error. This chain links TRBV15 with TRBJ2-1; tentatively, D is TRBD1 or TRBD2 (6 bases each). Germline-derived CDR1 and CDR2 are LNHNV and YYDKDF (reference sequence). There are 14 residues in the CDR3. The chain's CDR3 is CATAPGASYNERFF. CDR3 coding DNA: TGTGCCACCGCTCCGGGGGCGTCCTACAATGAGCGGTTCTTC.

This clonotype occurred a few times. The chain couples TRBV5-1 to TRBJ1-2; maybe TRBD1 (6 bases). The ends were cut back, 4 bases at V and 4 bases at J, with 17 bases in the middle. CDR3 length equals 15 residues. The germline V gene has CDR1 SGHRS and CDR2 YFSETQ. The CDR3 nucleotides read TGCGCCAGCAGCCCGTGGACAGATTCCGTCTATGGCTACACCTTC. Protein: CASSPWTDSVYGYTF.

This clonotype has more than one count but fewer than ten. The chain combines TRBV7-3 with TRBJ2-1; D unclear. V was shortened by 3 bases and J by 0 bases, with 9 bases between the two germline ends. The CDR3 is 15 residues long. CDR1 is SGHTA, CDR2 FQGTGA, per germline. CDR3 coding DNA: TGTGCCAGCAGCTTTACGGCAGCCTCCTACAATGAGCAGTTCTTC. It codes for CASSFTAASYNEQFF.

The CDR3 DNA reads as TGCAGTGCTAGAGATTCGGGGGCCTTAGCGCCCCCAGATGTACAGTATTTT. Protein sequence: CSARDSGALAPPDVQYF. J is TRBJ2-3 and V is TRBV20-1, with D perhaps being TRBD1 or TRBD2 (6 bases each). The ends were cut back, 0 bases at V and 12 bases at J, with 28 bases in the middle. CDR1 and CDR2 from the germline V gene are DFQATT and SNEGSKA (reference sequence). The CDR3 has 17 amino acids.

This clonotype was counted a few times. The chain links TRBV6-2 or TRBV6-3 to TRBJ2-1, with TRBD2 identical over 8 bases. Germline assignment: CDR1 MNHEY and CDR2 SVGEGT. Germline trimming cut 0 bases from V and 8 bases from J; bases unmatched to any gene: 12. The CDR3 extends over 17 amino acids. The CDR3 region is CASSYSTQAGVSHEQFF. CDR3 nucleotides: TGTGCCAGCAGTTACTCGACCCAAGCGGGAGTTTCCCATGAGCAGTTCTTC.

This clonotype came up a few times. The CDR3 spells CAITTQRRTDTQYF. The CDR3 nucleotides read TGTGCCATCACAACACAGCGGCGCACAGATACGCAGTATTTT. The chain recombines TRBV6-6 with TRBJ2-3, with D perhaps TRBD2 (5 bases). The CDR3 length is 14 residues. V was cut by 10 bases and J by 1 base, with 15 bases left in between. Germline CDR1 is MNHNY and CDR2 is SVGAGI (reference sequence).

This clonotype was detected a few times. At one end, the junction sequence differs from germline, possibly due to a read error. This chain connects TRBV7-2 to TRBJ1-4; no firm D call. The CDR3 contains 14 residues. CDR1 is SGHTA, CDR2 FQGNSA, per germline. CDR3 nucleotide sequence: TGTGCCAGCGGCTTAGTTCCCGGTAATGAAAAACTGTTTTTT. This encodes CASGLVPGNEKLFF. Full variable domain (rest looked up from reference TRBV7-2 and TRBJ1-4): GAGVSQSPSNKVTEKGKDVELRCDPISGHTALYWYRQSLGQGLEFLIYFQGNSAPDKSGLPSDRFSAERTGGSVSTLTIQRTQQEDSAVYLCASGLVPGNEKLFFGSGTQLSVL.

The sample holds a few counts of this clonotype. The chain couples TRBV29-1 to TRBJ2-3; the D call may be TRBD1 or TRBD2 (7 bases each). V lost 7 bases, J lost 3 bases, and 17 bases lay in between. Germline CDR1 reads SQVTM; CDR2 reads ANQGSEA. The CDR3 is made up of 14 amino acids. The CDR3 DNA reads as TGCAGCGCGCTCAGGGGGGGTACTACAGATACGCAGTATTTT. The encoded protein is CSALRGGTTDTQYF.

This clonotype was detected a few times. The chain joins TRBV29-1 to TRBJ2-5; 7 bases align to TRBD1. The CDR3 covers 13 residues. CDR1 is SQVTM and CDR2 is ANQGSEA in the germline V gene. The ends lost 5 bases at V and 5 bases at J; junction bases unmatched: 8. CDR3 amino acids: CSVSRGQGETQYF. The CDR3 region has the DNA TGCAGCGTTTCGAGGGGGCAGGGGGAGACCCAGTACTTC.